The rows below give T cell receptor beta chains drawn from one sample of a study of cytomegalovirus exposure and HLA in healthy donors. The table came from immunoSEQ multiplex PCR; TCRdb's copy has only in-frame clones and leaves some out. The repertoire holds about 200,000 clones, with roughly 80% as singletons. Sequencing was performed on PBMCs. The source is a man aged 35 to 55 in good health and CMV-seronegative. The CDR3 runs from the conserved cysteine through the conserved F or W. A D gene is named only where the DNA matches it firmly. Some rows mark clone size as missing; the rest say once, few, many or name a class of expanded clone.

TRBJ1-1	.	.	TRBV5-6	CASSLEGHNTEAFF	TGTGCCAGCAGCTTGGAGGGACATAACACTGAAGCTTTCTTT
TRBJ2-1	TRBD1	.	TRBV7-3	CASSLNPGGSYNEQFF	TGTGCCAGCAGCCTCAACCCAGGGGGCTCCTACAATGAGCAGTTCTTC
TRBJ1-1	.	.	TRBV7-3	CASSLTYRDTEAFF	TGTGCCAGCAGCTTAACTTATCGGGACACTGAAGCTTTCTTT
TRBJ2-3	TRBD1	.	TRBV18	CASSPRGQGATDTQYF	TGTGCCAGCTCACCACGGGGTCAGGGGGCGACAGATACGCAGTATTTT
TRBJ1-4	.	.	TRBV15	CATSRDGGVGEKLFF	TGTGCCACCAGCAGAGATGGGGGGGTAGGGGAAAAACTGTTTTTT
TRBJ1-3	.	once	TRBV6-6	CASSYSAGEGGNTIYF	TGTGCCAGCAGTTACTCGGCAGGGGAGGGTGGAAACACCATATATTTT
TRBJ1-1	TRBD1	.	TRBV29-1	CSVDGAQGPNTEAFF	TGCAGCGTTGACGGGGCACAGGGGCCGAACACTGAAGCTTTCTTT
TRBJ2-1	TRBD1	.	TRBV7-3	CASSQTGGVDEQFF	TGTGCCAGCAGCCAGACAGGGGGCGTGGATGAGCAGTTCTTC
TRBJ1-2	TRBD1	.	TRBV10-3	CAISDQRTGGSYGYTF	TGTGCCATCAGTGATCAGAGGACAGGGGGTAGCTATGGCTACACCTTC
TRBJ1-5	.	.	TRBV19	CASHLRGVQPQHF	TGTGCCAGTCACCTCCGGGGGGTTCAGCCCCAGCATTTT
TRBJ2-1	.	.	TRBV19	CASSIDSGRSYNEQFF	TGTGCCAGTAGTATAGATTCAGGTCGCTCCTACAATGAGCAGTTCTTC